This T cell receptor beta chain is from a study of blood T cell repertoires in COVID-19. Study in general: T cells, B-cell-depleted T cells, or PBMCs provided the cDNA or gDNA that served as material.

Study processing details: Quantification of nucleated cells was approximated via reference gene primer amplification. Generated by immunoSEQ multiplex PCR, the TCRdb table keeps only in-frame clones and is missing some. For V, J and clone size, that table is used; D and trimming come from the DNA. The data show roughly 230,000 clones, roughly four fifths seen once. The germline CDR1 and CDR2 sequences are MNHEY and SMNVEV (reference sequence). This CDR3 spans 16 amino acids. V shed 5 bases and J 5 bases; nucleotides not matched to a gene: 10. The V gene is TRBV27, the J gene TRBJ2-1, with 9 bases fitting TRBD2. The receptor comes from an older woman who had recovered from COVID-19. The specimen was PBMCs or T cells enriched from blood (not recorded which). DNA for the CDR3: TGTGCCAGCAGTCCAAGGCGGGGGGGGTGGGACAATGAGCAGTTCTTC. It codes for CASSPRRGGWDNEQFF.